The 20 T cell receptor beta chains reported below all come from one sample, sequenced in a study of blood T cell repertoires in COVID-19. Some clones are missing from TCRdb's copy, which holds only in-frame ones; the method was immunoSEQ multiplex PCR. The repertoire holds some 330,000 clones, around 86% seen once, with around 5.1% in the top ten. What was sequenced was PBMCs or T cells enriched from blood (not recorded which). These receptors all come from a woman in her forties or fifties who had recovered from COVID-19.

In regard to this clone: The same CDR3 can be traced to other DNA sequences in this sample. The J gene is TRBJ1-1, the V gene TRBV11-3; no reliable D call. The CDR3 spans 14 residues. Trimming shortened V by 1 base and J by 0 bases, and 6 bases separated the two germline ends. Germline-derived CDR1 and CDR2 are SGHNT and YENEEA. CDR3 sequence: CASSLGGVNTEAFF. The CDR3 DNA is TGTGCCAGCAGCTTAGGCGGAGTGAACACTGAAGCTTTCTTT.

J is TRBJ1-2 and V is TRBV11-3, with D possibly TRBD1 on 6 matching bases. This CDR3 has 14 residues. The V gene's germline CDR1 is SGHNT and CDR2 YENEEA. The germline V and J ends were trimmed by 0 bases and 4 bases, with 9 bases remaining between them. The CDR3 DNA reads TGTGCCAGCAGCTTAGATCCAGGGGTCTATGGCTACACCTTC. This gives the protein CASSLDPGVYGYTF.

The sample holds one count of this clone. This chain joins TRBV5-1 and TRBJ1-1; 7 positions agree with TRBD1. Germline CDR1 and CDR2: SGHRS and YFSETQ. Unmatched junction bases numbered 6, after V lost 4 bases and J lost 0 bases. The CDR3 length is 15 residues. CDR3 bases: TGCGCCAGCAGCCGTGGAGGGGGCCTGAACACTGAAGCTTTCTTT. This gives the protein CASSRGGGLNTEAFF.

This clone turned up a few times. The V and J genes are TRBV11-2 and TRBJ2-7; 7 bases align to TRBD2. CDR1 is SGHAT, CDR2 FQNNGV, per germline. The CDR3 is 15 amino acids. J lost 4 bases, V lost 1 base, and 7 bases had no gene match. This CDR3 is CASSLVGLVEYEQYF. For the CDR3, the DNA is TGTGCCAGCAGCTTAGTAGGACTAGTAGAATACGAGCAGTACTTC.

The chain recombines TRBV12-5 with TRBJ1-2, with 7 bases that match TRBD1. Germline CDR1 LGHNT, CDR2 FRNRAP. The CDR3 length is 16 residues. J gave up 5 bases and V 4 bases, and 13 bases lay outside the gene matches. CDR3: CASGSYFGTVGYGYTF. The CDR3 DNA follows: TGTGCTAGTGGTTCATACTTCGGGACAGTCGGATATGGCTACACCTTC.

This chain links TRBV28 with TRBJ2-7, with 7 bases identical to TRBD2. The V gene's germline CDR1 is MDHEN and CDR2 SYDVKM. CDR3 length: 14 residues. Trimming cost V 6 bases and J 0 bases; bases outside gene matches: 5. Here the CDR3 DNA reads TGTGCCAGCAGGCCGGGACTACCCTCCTACGAGCAGTACTTC. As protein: CASRPGLPSYEQYF.

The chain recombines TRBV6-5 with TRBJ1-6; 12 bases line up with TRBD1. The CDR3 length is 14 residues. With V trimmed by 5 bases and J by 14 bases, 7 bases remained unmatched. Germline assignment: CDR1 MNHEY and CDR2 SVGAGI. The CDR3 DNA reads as TGTGCCAGCAGTCGGGACAGGGGGCACGAGACCCTCCACTTT. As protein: CASSRDRGHETLHF.

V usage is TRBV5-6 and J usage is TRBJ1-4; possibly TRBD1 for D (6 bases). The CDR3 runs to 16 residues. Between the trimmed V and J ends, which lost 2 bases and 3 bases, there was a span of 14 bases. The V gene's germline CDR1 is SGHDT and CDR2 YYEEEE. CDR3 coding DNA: TGTGCCAGCAGCTTCACAGGGAGGGGAGCTAATGAAAAACTGTTTTTT. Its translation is CASSFTGRGANEKLFF.

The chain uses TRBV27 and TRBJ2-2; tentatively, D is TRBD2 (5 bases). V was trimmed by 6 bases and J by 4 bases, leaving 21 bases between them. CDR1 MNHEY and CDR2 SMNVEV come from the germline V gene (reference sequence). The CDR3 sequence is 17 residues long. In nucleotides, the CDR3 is TGTGCCAGCAGGAAACTTATCGGGGAGATTTCCACCGGGGAGCTGTTTTTT. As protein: CASRKLIGEISTGELFF.

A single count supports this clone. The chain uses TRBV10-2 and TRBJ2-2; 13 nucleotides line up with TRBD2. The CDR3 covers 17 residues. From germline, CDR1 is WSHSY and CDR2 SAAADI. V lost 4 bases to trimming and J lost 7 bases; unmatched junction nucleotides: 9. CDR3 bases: TGCGCCAGCAGTGCAGGACTAGCGGGAGTGAGTGGCGGGGAGCTGTTTTTT. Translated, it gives CASSAGLAGVSGGELFF.

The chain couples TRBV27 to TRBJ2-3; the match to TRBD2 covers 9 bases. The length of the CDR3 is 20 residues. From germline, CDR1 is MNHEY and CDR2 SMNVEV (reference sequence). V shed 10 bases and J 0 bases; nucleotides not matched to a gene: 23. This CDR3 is CATKLLGAGGPKGSTDTQYF. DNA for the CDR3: TGTGCCACCAAACTCTTAGGGGCGGGAGGGCCAAAAGGGAGCACAGATACGCAGTATTTT.

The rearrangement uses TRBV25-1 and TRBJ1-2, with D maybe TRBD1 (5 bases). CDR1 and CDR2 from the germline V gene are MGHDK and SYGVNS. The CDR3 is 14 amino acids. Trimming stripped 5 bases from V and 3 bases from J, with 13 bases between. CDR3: CASSQTLTDYGYTF. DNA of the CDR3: TGTGCCAGCAGTCAGACCCTGACAGACTATGGCTACACCTTC.

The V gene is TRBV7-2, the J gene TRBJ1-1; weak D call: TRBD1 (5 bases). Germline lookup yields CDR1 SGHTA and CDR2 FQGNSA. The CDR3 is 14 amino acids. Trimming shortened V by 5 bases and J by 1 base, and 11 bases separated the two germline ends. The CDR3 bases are TGTGCCAGCAGCGCTATAACAGGGAACACTGAAGCTTTCTTT. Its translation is CASSAITGNTEAFF. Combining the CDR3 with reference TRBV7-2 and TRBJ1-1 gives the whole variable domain GAGVSQSPSNKVTEKGKDVELRCDPISGHTALYWYRQSLGQGLEFLIYFQGNSAPDKSGLPSDRFSAERTGGSVSTLTIQRTQQEDSAVYLCASSAITGNTEAFFGQGTRLTVV.

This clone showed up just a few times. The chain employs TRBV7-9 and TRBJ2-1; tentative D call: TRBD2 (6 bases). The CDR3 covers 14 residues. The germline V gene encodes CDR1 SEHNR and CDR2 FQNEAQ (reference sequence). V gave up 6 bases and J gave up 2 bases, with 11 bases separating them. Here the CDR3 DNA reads TGTGCCAGCAGATCTAGGGAGGCCTACAATGAGCAGTTCTTC. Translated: CASRSREAYNEQFF.

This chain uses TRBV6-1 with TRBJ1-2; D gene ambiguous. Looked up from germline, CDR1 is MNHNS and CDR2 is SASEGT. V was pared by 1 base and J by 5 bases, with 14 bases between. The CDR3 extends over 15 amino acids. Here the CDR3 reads CASSEGATASYGYTF. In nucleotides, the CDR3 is TGTGCCAGCAGTGAAGGTGCTACAGCCTCTTATGGCTACACCTTC.

Here the CDR3 reads CAWGLAGGGEQYF. DNA for the CDR3: TGTGCCTGGGGACTAGCGGGAGGAGGTGAGCAGTACTTC. The V and J genes are TRBV30 and TRBJ2-7; 14 bases are a match to TRBD2. From germline, CDR1 is GTSNPN and CDR2 SVGIG (reference sequence). The CDR3 is 13 residues long. V shed 5 bases, J shed 7 bases, and the junction held 4 bases outside the gene matches.

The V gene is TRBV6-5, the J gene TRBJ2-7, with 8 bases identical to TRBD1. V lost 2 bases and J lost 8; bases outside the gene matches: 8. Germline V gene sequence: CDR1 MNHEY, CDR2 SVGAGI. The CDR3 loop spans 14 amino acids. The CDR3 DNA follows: TGTGCCAGCAGTTACGCCAGGGGGCCTTCACAGCAGTACTTC. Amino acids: CASSYARGPSQQYF.

The CDR3 nucleotides read TGTGCCAGCAGCGTATACGCGGGACAGCTGAACACTGAAGCTTTCTTT. Amino acid sequence: CASSVYAGQLNTEAFF. The J gene is TRBJ1-1, the V gene TRBV7-2; 7 positions match TRBD1. V dropped 5 bases and J dropped 0; count of bases not matched to a gene: 9. The germline V gene encodes CDR1 SGHTA and CDR2 FQGNSA. The CDR3 is 16 amino acids.

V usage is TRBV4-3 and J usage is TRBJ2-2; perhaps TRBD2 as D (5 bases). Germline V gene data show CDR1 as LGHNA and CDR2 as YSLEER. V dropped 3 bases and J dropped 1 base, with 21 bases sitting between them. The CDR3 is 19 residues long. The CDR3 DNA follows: TGCGCCAGCAGCCAGACGTTTTCGGACTGGGGAGAGAACACCGGGGAGCTGTTTTTT. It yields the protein CASSQTFSDWGENTGELFF.

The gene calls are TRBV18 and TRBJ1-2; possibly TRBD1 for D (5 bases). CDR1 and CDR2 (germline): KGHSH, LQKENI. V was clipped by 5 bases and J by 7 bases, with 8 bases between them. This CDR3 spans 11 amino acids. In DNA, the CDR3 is TGTGCCAGCTCAGGAGGGGTTGGCTACACCTTC. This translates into CASSGGVGYTF. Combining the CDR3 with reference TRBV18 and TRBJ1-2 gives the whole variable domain NAGVMQNPRHLVRRRGQEARLRCSPMKGHSHVYWYRQLPEEGLKFMVYLQKENIIDESGMPKERFSAEFPKEGPSILRIQQVVRGDSAAYFCASSGGVGYTFGSGTRLTVV.